These T cell receptor beta chains were read from a single sample in a study of memory CD4+ T cells and cytomegalovirus serostatus. Method: immunoSEQ multiplex PCR; TCRdb's copy keeps in-frame clones and lacks some. The sample carries about 80,000 clones, approximately 84% recorded once. The sequenced sample was memory CD4+ T cells from blood. These receptors were collected from an adult in good health and CMV-seronegative. The conserved cysteine and the conserved F or W are not part of the CDR3 here.

TRBJ2-3 | TRBV7-2 | ASSPIAGGPPDTQY
TRBJ2-5 | TRBV5-1 | ASRQILAGGTQETQY
TRBJ1-2 | TRBV5-1 | ASSPGEGVYGYT
TRBJ2-1 | TRBV10-3 | VLRGLATDNEQF
TRBJ2-5 | TRBV11-2 | ASSLRVETQY
TRBJ1-4 | TRBV5-5 | ASSLSVGQMNEKLF
TRBJ2-3 | TRBV5-1 | ASRPRVSGITDTQY
TRBJ2-2 | TRBV19 | ASTPTRGVTGELF
TRBJ2-7 | TRBV14 | ASSQTSEQY
TRBJ2-2 | TRBV5-6 | ASRRDRYTGELF
TRBJ1-1 | TRBV7-8 | ASSFDRGLNTEAF
TRBJ2-7 | TRBV5-1 | ASRGLADSYEQY
TRBJ2-1 | TRBV9 | ASSVAGGGGYNEQF
TRBJ2-3 | TRBV19 | AIGSSGDADTQY
TRBJ2-7 | TRBV7-9 | ASSPTGVSYEQY
TRBJ2-7 | TRBV19 | ASRSTGESYEQY
TRBJ1-2 | TRBV7-8 | ASSLEGQGSYDYGYT
TRBJ1-1 | TRBV7-2 | ASNPQGAGTEAF
TRBJ1-1 | TRBV5-6 | ASSLDGFGNTEAF
TRBJ2-2 | TRBV28 | ASGRRGLGTGELF
TRBJ1-3 | TRBV7-6 | ASSYGQGRNTIY
TRBJ1-2 | TRBV2 | ASKGQGRGYT
TRBJ2-3 | TRBV5-1 | ASSLSGASDTQY
TRBJ1-6 | TRBV19 | ASKDRVDSPLH
TRBJ2-1 | TRBV7-2 | ASSSRPGTYNEQF
TRBJ2-3 | TRBV11-2 | ASSLDGHGRDTQY
TRBJ2-7 | TRBV11-2 | ASSETGYEQY
TRBJ2-7 | TRBV19 | ASSITGTGNYEQY
TRBJ2-2 | TRBV4-3 | ASSSGQGGPGELF
TRBJ1-1 | TRBV15 | ATSEGRTNTEAF